This is a list of T cell receptor beta chains from one sample in a study of blood T cell repertoires in COVID-19. Sequenced by immunoSEQ multiplex PCR; TCRdb stores in-frame clones only, minus some. The table includes around 320,000 clones, about nine tenths detected once. The sequencing input was peripheral blood. These receptors were collected from a woman aged 25 to 39 who had recovered from COVID-19. CDR3s leave out the opening cysteine and the closing phenylalanine or tryptophan. The size entry is marked missing in some rows and otherwise reads once, few, many or a size class.

cdr3_length clone_size v_call cdr3_aa
11 - TRBV5-6 ASSLDWGAEAF
13 - TRBV6-5 ASTLKGRMNTEAF
12 - TRBV28 ASGETGVLYEQY
13 - TRBV9 ASSPTSGVSYEQY
12 - TRBV19 ASSIGTGFSPLH
14 - TRBV5-1 ASSLGQGAMNTEAF
12 - TRBV19 ASSVQGTGNTIY
12 many TRBV11-3 ASSSRDRVNEQF
10 - TRBV19 ASRQGDYGYT
12 - TRBV27 ASSLSRDYNEQF